This is a list of T cell receptor beta chains from one sample in a study of shared clonotypes between healthy human individuals. Produced via immunoSEQ multiplex PCR; TCRdb's table is partial and in-frame only. The top ten clones hold 8.5% to 14% of a sample with some 240,000 clones, 65% to 70% of them seen once. Source material: memory CD4+ T cells sorted from blood. The origin of the receptors is a man between 25 and 39 years old in good health. CDR3s leave out the opening cysteine and the closing phenylalanine or tryptophan. Fields, in order: V gene, D gene, J gene, CDR3 protein. The D gene is left open where the match is weak.

TRBV5-1,TRBD1,TRBJ1-2,ASSGQGLNYGYT
TRBV27,TRBD2,TRBJ2-1,ASSLVLAGGREQF
TRBV18,TRBD2,TRBJ2-1,ASSPPSGGHNEQF
TRBV2,NA,TRBJ2-7,ASRVTGTRSYEQY
TRBV7-2,TRBD2,TRBJ2-1,ASSWAGGPIISEQF
TRBV10-3,TRBD2,TRBJ2-5,AISDPRLGGSQETQY
TRBV27,TRBD1,TRBJ2-3,ASMKGAQDTQY
TRBV4-3,NA,TRBJ2-1,ASSQGNKRGYNEQF
TRBV7-9,TRBD1,TRBJ1-2,ASSVSGGADYGYT
TRBV19,NA,TRBJ2-2,ASSPLGGWTGELF
TRBV2,NA,TRBJ2-2,ASSSRRNTGELF
TRBV7-3,TRBD2,TRBJ2-7,ASSLNPSGLAGDEQY
TRBV28,NA,TRBJ2-4,ASTTGKAKNIQY
TRBV5-1,TRBD1,TRBJ2-5,ASSLAVTGVGETQY
TRBV28,NA,TRBJ2-1,ASTRRGPRSSYNEQF
TRBV2,TRBD1,TRBJ2-2,ASIYNKDRFVGELF
TRBV29-1,TRBD1,TRBJ1-4,SGGTANEKLF
TRBV19,TRBD1,TRBJ1-1,ASRDRVLTEAF
TRBV5-1,NA,TRBJ2-7,ASSLLGDYEQY
TRBV10-1,NA,TRBJ2-5,ASSESSGAKTQY
TRBV6-1,NA,TRBJ2-1,ASSWQGYNEQF
TRBV21-1,NA,TRBJ2-1,ASSKFQVGYNEQF
TRBV19,NA,TRBJ1-2,ASNREASIDSYGYT
TRBV5-8,NA,TRBJ2-7,ASSLWAGAGSYEQY
TRBV5-4,TRBD2,TRBJ2-1,ASRSGTSGMNEQF
TRBV11-3,TRBD2,TRBJ2-4,ASSLDGAGALH
TRBV6-6,NA,TRBJ2-2,ASTQVNTGELF
TRBV5-6,NA,TRBJ1-2,ASSRQLGRGGYT
TRBV6-1,NA,TRBJ1-1,ASSADRLGTEAF
TRBV6-6,TRBD1,TRBJ1-4,ASATGSEKLF
TRBV7-2,NA,TRBJ2-7,ASSLNRDIKVTQY
TRBV9,NA,TRBJ2-5,ASSVNERPETQY
TRBV14,NA,TRBJ2-7,ASSQSDSFEQY
TRBV5-1,NA,TRBJ2-1,ASSWGSGRGPYNEQF
TRBV9,NA,TRBJ2-1,ASSVAGSGNEQF
TRBV7-3,NA,TRBJ2-1,ASSPQPRPSEEQF
TRBV5-1,NA,TRBJ2-7,ASSLAGWEQY
TRBV5-1,NA,TRBJ2-1,ASSAAATYNEQF
TRBV15,NA,TRBJ2-7,ATSRDLLNYEQY
TRBV30,NA,TRBJ2-3,AWSRDNPTDTQY
TRBV6-5,NA,TRBJ1-2,ASRLGESGYT
TRBV5-1,TRBD1,TRBJ2-7,ASSRDSGSYEQY
TRBV19,NA,TRBJ1-3,ASAGGGSNSGNTIY
TRBV2,NA,TRBJ2-1,ASRRDYPTSYNEQF
TRBV21-1,NA,TRBJ2-7,ASSDPTGCGYEQY
TRBV5-1,TRBD1,TRBJ2-5,ASSRQGQETQY
TRBV5-1,NA,TRBJ1-2,ASSSQINYGYT
TRBV11-1,NA,TRBJ2-6,ASSLLGAPSGANVLT
TRBV6-1,NA,TRBJ2-1,ASSPGRGGTNEQF
TRBV25-1,TRBD1,TRBJ2-2,ASTRDRGHTGELF